This TCR beta chain was sequenced during a study of cytomegalovirus exposure and HLA in healthy donors. The study ran its PCR with 60 Vbeta and 13 Jbeta primers. Clones were sequenced by immunoSEQ multiplex PCR, and TCRdb holds only the in-frame ones, with some missing. Of approximately 140,000 clones listed, roughly 77% are singletons. Comments on this clone: The antigen is not known.

Study-wide findings and caveats: Most TCR beta V segments were productive about 90% or about 30% of the time in an earlier analysis. Across donors, sequencing depth was assumed by presence/absence analyses to be roughly uniform. Many donors shared some public TCRs, even though most TCR sequences were rare. According to a later analysis, donors in an Asian-associated ancestry cluster reportedly had fewer N-insertions than the approximately 730-donor mean.

This sequence was found in a human donor in good health. The sequenced sample consisted of PBMCs.

CDR3 amino acids: CASSFGGFGNQPQHF. Written as DNA, the CDR3 is TGTGCCAGCAGCTTTGGAGGGTTCGGGAATCAGCCCCAGCATTTT. The chain recombines TRBV7-9 with TRBJ1-5; D gene unclear. Per the germline V gene, CDR1 is SEHNR and CDR2 is FQNEAQ (reference sequence). The CDR3 totals 15 residues. Deletions cut 3 bases from V and 4 bases from J, with 13 bases between.